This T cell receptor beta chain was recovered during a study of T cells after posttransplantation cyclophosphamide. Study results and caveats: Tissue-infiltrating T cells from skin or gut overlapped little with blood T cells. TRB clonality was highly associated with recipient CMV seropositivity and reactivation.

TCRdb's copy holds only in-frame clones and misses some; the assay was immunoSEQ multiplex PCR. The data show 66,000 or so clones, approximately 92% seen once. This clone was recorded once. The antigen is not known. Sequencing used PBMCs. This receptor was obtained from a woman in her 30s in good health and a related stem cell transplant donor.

The CDR3 bases are TGTGCCAGCAGCCCTATCGGGCAGGGGCTTTCAAATGAAAAACTGTTTTTT. It yields the protein CASSPIGQGLSNEKLFF. This chain joins TRBV5-6 and TRBJ1-4, with a weak D call TRBD1 (6 bases). The CDR3 is made up of 17 amino acids. The ends were cut back, 4 bases at V and 5 bases at J, with 21 bases in the middle. Germline lookup yields CDR1 SGHDT and CDR2 YYEEEE.